The rows below give T cell receptor beta chains drawn from one sample of a study of identical twins. A single record per CDR3 protein comes from TCRdb applying MiXCR to the 5' RACE reads. The sample yields hundreds of thousands of distinct CDR3 sequences, 9% to 15% seen once. This sample was also put to use in a study of yellow fever vaccine responses in identical twins.

Sequencing was performed on PBMCs. The source of these receptors is a woman aged 18-35 years in good health. CDR3s include the opening cysteine and the closing phenylalanine or tryptophan. Clone size is given for some rows only: seen once, a few or many times, or a class if the clone is expanded.

few	TRBJ1-2	TRBV10-2	CASLEAGEPYGYTF
many	TRBJ2-3	TRBV12-3/TRBV12-4	CASSFGGGSTDTQYF
.	TRBJ2-1	TRBV5-6	CASSLGIRNEQFF
few	TRBJ2-1	TRBV28	CASSFSGQGRHEQFF
many	TRBJ2-3	TRBV12-3/TRBV12-4	CASSLWEPGDTQYF
.	TRBJ2-1	TRBV20-1	CSAEDRGAGWGNEQFF
once	TRBJ2-1	TRBV18	CASSPQSGYGSNEQFF
many	TRBJ2-1	TRBV5-1	CASSPGQGPYNEQFF
few	TRBJ2-2	TRBV4-1	CASSPAGQGVTGELFF
many	TRBJ2-1	TRBV27	CASSRGSEQFF
few	TRBJ2-4	TRBV7-2	CASSLSMGGGPKNIQYF
many	TRBJ1-4	TRBV6-1	CASSGQGNEKLFF
.	TRBJ2-1	TRBV10-3	CTICFFAGGPPSGNEQFF
many	TRBJ2-2	TRBV3-1	CASSLPHRLAGGRTGELFF
.	TRBJ2-3	TRBV2	CASKSRADTQYF
.	TRBJ2-7	TRBV10-1	CASSEAGTGYEQYF
.	TRBJ2-7	TRBV12-3/TRBV12-4	CASSHLSADRDPYEQYF
.	TRBJ2-4	TRBV28	CASSGQAAKNIQYF
.	TRBJ2-5	TRBV18	CASSPPTGEETQYF
.	TRBJ1-4	TRBV4-1	CASSPTGVGEKLFF
.	TRBJ1-4	TRBV24-1	CATSDLRQLPEKLFF
few	TRBJ1-1	TRBV10-3	CAISESWGAEAFF
many	TRBJ1-1	TRBV29-1	CSARPDTEAFF
.	TRBJ1-1	TRBV5-1	CASSLVSGEAFF
.	TRBJ2-1	TRBV15	CATSRDEDLREQFF
.	TRBJ2-3	TRBV6-2/TRBV6-3	CASTKEGTSSTDTQYF
many	TRBJ1-1	TRBV29-1	CSVDMASEAFF
few	TRBJ1-1	TRBV29-1	CSVRPRGPNTEAFF
few	TRBJ2-4	TRBV15	CATSSGGKNIQYF
.	TRBJ2-1	TRBV5-1	CASLLEGGDPREQFF
.	TRBJ1-1	TRBV20-1	CSARNVFRGLWNTEAFF
.	TRBJ2-3	TRBV6-1	CASSPPGRDTGALYF
many	TRBJ2-5	TRBV4-2	CASSHETGAGGETQYF
.	TRBJ2-5	TRBV12-3/TRBV12-4	CASTYQQQETQYF
few	TRBJ2-2	TRBV28	CASSLGDRHTGELFF
.	TRBJ2-2	TRBV6-5	CASSSGLAGGPGTGELFF
few	TRBJ2-1	TRBV29-1	CSVGTSGKVEQFF
many	TRBJ2-7	TRBV27	CASSLSNLGYEQYF
.	TRBJ2-3	TRBV27	CASLGGEAVTQYF
.	TRBJ1-6	TRBV4-1	CASSQGYRREDSPLHF